This TCR beta chain was sequenced for a study of blood T cell repertoires in COVID-19. At the level of the study: The origin of the acute and convalescent COVID-19 samples was the United States, Italy and Spain. PBMCs, B-cell-depleted T cells, or T cells were the source of the cDNA or gDNA that made up the material.

Germline V gene sequence: CDR1 KGHDR, CDR2 SFDVKD. This CDR3 region has 16 residues. Germline trimming cut 2 bases from V and 3 bases from J; bases unmatched to any gene: 5. The assay was immunoSEQ multiplex PCR, and TCRdb's table has in-frame clones only and misses some. The sample lists 100,000 to 120,000 clones; roughly 85% were seen once. The chain has TRBV24-1 and TRBJ2-3, with 9 nucleotides matching TRBD2. The TCR comes from a man in his forties or fifties with acute or convalescent COVID-19. The sequenced material came from peripheral blood. The CDR3 sequence is CATSDSGGGATDTQYF. CDR3 in DNA: TGTGCCACCAGTGATTCAGGCGGGGGGGCGACAGATACGCAGTATTTT.